The entry below describes one T cell receptor (delta chain). This clone occurred a few times. No antigen is known for it. No base quality values were provided; no much bigger clone lies one nucleotide off. This record belongs to a study of gamma-delta T cells after stem cell transplantation (dated by TCRdb to about 2016). Library preparation employed RT-PCR. TCRdb names Illumina MiSeq as the instrument used. Clonotypes were called again by TCRdb from the public reads via CATT, and duplicate nucleotide sequences were then merged into one entry. The sample table holds approximately 1,600 delta-chain clones, of which about a fifth were seen once. The ten largest make up about 41% of the sample. The CDR3 runs 22 residues from the cysteine to the phenylalanine. Only the CDR3 portion is preserved as DNA: 66 bases, with reading frame beginning at the first base. Based on the germline V gene, the CDR1 and CDR2 sequences are GEAIGNYY and EKD. Trimmed from V: 0 bases; trimmed from J: 0 bases; junction bases lacking a gene match: 10.

Sequencing was performed on gamma-delta T cells. Here the chain combines TRDV2 and TRDJ3; 13 bases in the middle match TRDD3. This clonotype was sampled from a human donor. It is not recorded whose cells these are; they may come from a transplant donor. CDR3 sequence: CACDTAGLGDTISSWDTRQMFF. The DNA is TGTGCCTGTGACACCGCGGGACTGGGGGATACGATAAGCTCCTGGGACACCCGACAGATGTTTTTC.